The rows below give T cell receptor beta chains drawn from one sample of a study of shared clonotypes between healthy human individuals. The method was immunoSEQ multiplex PCR; TCRdb's version includes in-frame clones alone and lacks a portion of them. This sample has 2.3 million or so clones, with over 85% found just once. The material sequenced was naive CD4+ T cells from PBMCs. Every receptor here comes from a man younger than 30 in good health. Some clones in this sample may be carry-over from other donors' samples. Each CDR3 is given with its conserved first and last residue. A D gene is named only where the DNA matches it firmly. For some rows the clone size is stated as once, few or many, or as a class when expanded; others skip it.

d_gene	abundance	v_gene	len	j_gene	CDR3aa	CDR3nt
-	once	TRBV28	14	TRBJ2-7	CASSRGWRDYEQYF	TGTGCCAGCAGCCGAGGGTGGAGAGACTACGAGCAGTACTTC
-	-	TRBV11-2	16	TRBJ1-3	CASSWGPSQGGNTIYF	TGTGCCAGCAGCTGGGGACCTTCCCAAGGTGGAAACACCATATATTTT
-	-	TRBV4-1	13	TRBJ1-3	CASSQVGGNTIYF	TGCGCCAGCAGCCAAGTTGGGGGAAACACCATATATTTT
TRBD2	once	TRBV2	20	TRBJ2-6	CASSPGLAVQTGVGANVLTF	TGTGCCAGCAGTCCTGGACTAGCGGTTCAAACGGGAGTTGGGGCCAACGTCCTGACTTTC
TRBD1	-	TRBV7-9	16	TRBJ2-7	CASSFRTGALGDEQYF	TGTGCCAGCAGCTTTAGGACAGGGGCTCTTGGGGACGAGCAGTACTTC
TRBD2	-	TRBV11-2	11	TRBJ2-1	CASSSERESFF	TGTGCCAGCAGCTCGGAGCGGGAGTCTTTCTTC
TRBD1	-	TRBV10-3	16	TRBJ2-2	CAISVYQGENTGELFF	TGTGCCATCAGTGTATACCAGGGGGAGAACACCGGGGAGCTGTTTTTT
-	-	TRBV28	12	TRBJ1-2	CASSRLNYGYTF	TGTGCCAGCAGCCGGTTAAACTATGGCTACACCTTC
-	-	TRBV10-1	14	TRBJ2-1	CASSPAGTYNEQFF	TGCGCCAGCAGCCCAGCGGGTACCTACAATGAGCAGTTCTTC
TRBD2	-	TRBV28	14	TRBJ2-5	CASSRTSGSETQYF	TGTGCCAGCAGCCGGACTAGCGGGAGCGAGACCCAGTACTTC
-	-	TRBV5-1	12	TRBJ2-7	CASSFNSYEQYF	TGCGCCAGCAGCTTTAACTCTTACGAGCAGTACTTC
TRBD2	-	TRBV11-3	19	TRBJ2-2	CASSLNFWTSGSNTGELFF	TGTGCCAGCAGCTTAAATTTTTGGACTAGCGGCTCGAACACCGGGGAGCTGTTTTTT
-	-	TRBV27	15	TRBJ1-1	CASSPLGTGNTEAFF	TGTGCCAGCAGTCCCCTGGGGACGGGGAACACTGAAGCTTTCTTT
-	few	TRBV6-5	14	TRBJ2-4	CASGRGIAKNIQYF	TGTGCCAGCGGTCGGGGAATAGCCAAAAACATTCAGTACTTC
-	-	TRBV28	13	TRBJ1-2	CASTPTGAHGYTF	TGTGCCAGCACCCCGACGGGAGCGCATGGCTACACCTTC
-	-	TRBV28	16	TRBJ1-3	CASSLWQGPVRNTIYF	TGTGCCAGCAGTTTGTGGCAGGGCCCAGTTCGAAACACCATATATTTT
TRBD1	few	TRBV2	13	TRBJ2-7	CASRGQGWVEQYF	TGTGCCAGCAGGGGACAGGGGTGGGTCGAGCAGTACTTC
-	-	TRBV9	14	TRBJ2-6	CASSPLAGANVLTF	TGTGCCAGCAGCCCCCTCGCTGGGGCCAACGTCCTGACTTTC
-	-	TRBV14	14	TRBJ2-5	CASSQVTGLETQYF	TGTGCCAGCAGCCAAGTAACAGGGTTGGAGACCCAGTACTTC
-	-	TRBV7-7	15	TRBJ2-5	CASSSLGTAEETQYF	TGTGCCAGCAGCTCGCTTGGGACTGCGGAGGAGACCCAGTACTTC
TRBD1	-	TRBV5-1	14	TRBJ2-7	CASSIDRVSYEQYF	TGCGCCAGCAGTATTGACAGGGTCTCCTACGAGCAGTACTTC
-	-	TRBV27	17	TRBJ2-6	CASRSQTGGSGANVLTF	TGTGCCAGCAGGAGCCAGACCGGGGGATCTGGGGCCAACGTCCTGACTTTC
-	-	TRBV6-1	13	TRBJ2-7	CASSGGYHYEQYF	TGTGCCAGCAGTGGTGGCTACCACTACGAGCAGTACTTC
TRBD1	-	TRBV6-1	15	TRBJ2-7	CASSVDRVPSYEQYF	TGTGCCAGCAGCGTGGACAGGGTTCCCTCCTACGAGCAGTACTTC
-	-	TRBV9	16	TRBJ2-3	CASSVAGFLSTDTQYF	TGTGCCAGCAGCGTAGCGGGGTTCCTTAGCACAGATACGCAGTATTTT
-	-	TRBV25-1	16	TRBJ1-4	CASSDGMRATNEKLFF	TGTGCCAGCAGTGATGGGATGCGTGCAACTAATGAAAAACTGTTTTTT
-	-	TRBV28	13	TRBJ1-2	CASSLPGSYGYTF	TGTGCCAGCAGTTTACCGGGGAGCTATGGCTACACCTTC
TRBD1	-	TRBV28	14	TRBJ1-2	CASSLSLQGYGYTF	TGTGCCAGCAGTTTATCGCTACAGGGGTATGGCTACACCTTC
-	-	TRBV18	13	TRBJ1-5	CASSQGVDQPQHF	TGTGCCAGCTCACAGGGGGTCGATCAGCCCCAGCATTTT
TRBD1	-	TRBV27	15	TRBJ1-2	CASSSSARGIYGYTF	TGTGCCAGCAGTTCCTCCGCCAGGGGGATCTATGGCTACACCTTC
TRBD1	-	TRBV29-1	15	TRBJ2-5	CSFVPPGQIQETQYF	TGCAGCTTCGTCCCTCCGGGACAGATCCAAGAGACCCAGTACTTC
-	-	TRBV21-1	15	TRBJ2-3	CASSNRQGGTDTQYF	TGTGCCAGCAGCAACCGACAGGGTGGCACAGATACGCAGTATTTT
-	-	TRBV7-2	12	TRBJ2-7	CASSLTHSEQYF	TGTGCCAGCAGCTTGACCCACTCCGAGCAGTACTTC
-	once	TRBV15	16	TRBJ1-2	CATSRNRPGLSGGYTF	TGTGCCACCAGCAGAAACAGACCGGGACTCTCGGGTGGCTACACCTTC
TRBD1	-	TRBV30	13	TRBJ2-7	CAWNRGQRHEQYF	TGTGCCTGGAACAGGGGACAGCGGCACGAGCAGTACTTC
-	once	TRBV5-1	16	TRBJ2-1	CASSLVGVRGYNEQFF	TGCGCCAGCAGCTTGGTCGGGGTCAGAGGATACAATGAGCAGTTCTTC
TRBD1	-	TRBV5-1	15	TRBJ2-1	CASRYRTGVENEQFF	TGCGCCAGCAGATACCGGACAGGGGTTGAGAATGAGCAGTTCTTC
TRBD2	-	TRBV5-1	16	TRBJ2-1	CASTQRTGGRDNEQFF	TGCGCCAGCACCCAGCGTACGGGAGGCAGGGATAATGAGCAGTTCTTC
TRBD1	-	TRBV25-1	16	TRBJ2-3	CASSDSRTGGTDTQYF	TGTGCCAGCAGTGATTCACGGACAGGGGGAACAGATACGCAGTATTTT
-	-	TRBV4-2	16	TRBJ2-2	CASSQENGGNTGELFF	TGTGCCAGCAGCCAAGAAAATGGGGGGAACACCGGGGAGCTGTTTTTT
-	once	TRBV7-2	14	TRBJ2-2	CASSLVAGPGELFF	TGTGCCAGCAGCTTAGTAGCAGGGCCCGGGGAGCTGTTTTTT
TRBD2	-	TRBV19	16	TRBJ2-1	CASSRATSGSWYEQFF	TGTGCCAGTAGTAGGGCGACTAGCGGGAGTTGGTATGAGCAGTTCTTC
-	-	TRBV19	14	TRBJ2-7	CASSQTSIGSEQYF	TGTGCCAGTAGCCAGACTAGTATCGGCTCCGAGCAGTACTTC
TRBD1	-	TRBV28	13	TRBJ2-7	CASSTGASYEQYF	TGTGCCAGCAGCACAGGGGCCTCCTACGAGCAGTACTTC
-	-	TRBV5-1	16	TRBJ1-3	CASSFGPLGSGNTIYF	TGCGCCAGCAGCTTTGGACCGCTCGGCTCTGGAAACACCATATATTTT
-	few	TRBV6-1	15	TRBJ1-5	CASNGPYDSNQPQHF	TGTGCCAGCAATGGTCCCTACGATAGCAATCAGCCCCAGCATTTT
-	-	TRBV18	16	TRBJ1-4	CASSPAVGGANEKLFF	TGTGCCAGCTCACCCGCGGTAGGGGGAGCTAATGAAAAACTGTTTTTT
-	-	TRBV6-6	12	TRBJ1-2	CASSPTGSGYTF	TGTGCCAGCAGCCCAACAGGTAGTGGCTACACCTTC
TRBD1	few	TRBV7-6	12	TRBJ2-1	CASSPDRDPEFF	TGTGCCAGCAGCCCCGACAGGGATCCGGAGTTCTTC